A selection of T cell receptor beta chains follows, all from one sample in a study of regulatory T cells in long-lasting Graves disease. MiXCR, applied by TCRdb to the multiplex PCR reads, yields one record per CDR3 protein. The top ten clones hold over 20% of a sample with roughly 350,000 distinct CDR3 sequences, 15% to 20% of them seen once. This sample was also put to use in a study of T cells in Graves' hyperthyroidism and ophthalmopathy.

The sequenced sample was peripheral blood mononuclear cells (PBMCs), obtained at new diagnosis, from a patient treated with antithyroid drugs. All receptors come from a woman aged 18-29 years with Graves disease. CDR3s leave out the opening cysteine and the closing phenylalanine or tryptophan.

TRBJ1-1 | TRBV3-1 | ASSPTAGTGGRAF
TRBJ1-5 | TRBV27 | ASSLSNNQPQH
TRBJ2-2 | TRBV20-1 | SARDPNTGELF
TRBJ2-5 | TRBV7-6 | ASSLVVGFGQETQY
TRBJ1-1 | TRBV18 | ASTGQQNTEAF
TRBJ1-1 | TRBV30 | AWSVLEGSEAF
TRBJ2-7 | TRBV13 | ASSLGTDEQY
TRBJ2-7 | TRBV5-5 | ASSLRPGMIDEQY
TRBJ1-1 | TRBV5-1 | ASSLELGRTNTEAF
TRBJ2-5 | TRBV6-1 | ASSVAETQY
TRBJ1-6 | TRBV13 | ASSLASSPLH
TRBJ2-1 | TRBV20-1 | SARYGSTYNEQF
TRBJ1-2 | TRBV10-3 | AIRQGANYGYT
. | TRBV6-1 | ASSPTSGGVETQY
TRBJ2-7 | TRBV2 | ASRRLRDREQY
TRBJ2-3 | TRBV2 | ASSVGGGGVDTQY
TRBJ2-5 | TRBV20-1 | SARLKGRLGETQY
TRBJ1-3 | TRBV3-1 | ASSQYLLNSGNTIY
TRBJ2-3 | TRBV5-1 | ASSTGLAGGTDTQY
TRBJ2-1 | TRBV6-1 | ASPMYNEQF
TRBJ2-2 | TRBV2 | ASSGLVGTGELF
TRBJ2-2 | TRBV25-1 | ALQLPNTGELF
TRBJ1-3 | TRBV6-2/TRBV6-3 | ASRIGQGGGNTIY
TRBJ2-7 | TRBV11-2 | ASSSWQVDYEQY
TRBJ2-1 | TRBV20-1 | SAGVGAGAEQF
TRBJ1-2 | TRBV4-1 | ASSQEPRGQFEYGYT
TRBJ2-1 | TRBV12-3/TRBV12-4 | ASSFHGDGAQL
TRBJ1-6 | TRBV28 | ASSPRVSYNSPLH
TRBJ2-5 | TRBV15 | ATSREFGTSGGTQY
TRBJ2-4 | TRBV5-5 | ASSSLHLRDRMY
TRBJ2-2 | TRBV5-6 | ASNVIDRGNTGELF
TRBJ1-3 | TRBV3-1 | ASSWTGGMGNTIY
TRBJ1-6 | TRBV27 | ASSLRGQGGSYNSPLH
TRBJ2-1 | TRBV20-1 | SARGSDRDYNEQF
TRBJ2-2 | TRBV7-9 | ASRRTSGTTGELF
TRBJ2-5 | TRBV6-1 | ASRNQETQY
TRBJ2-3 | TRBV6-1 | ASSPLSSGASTDTQY
TRBJ1-2 | TRBV6-5 | ASSYSRGQARSGYT
TRBJ1-2 | TRBV27 | ATLGRSNYGYT
TRBJ1-2 | TRBV12-3/TRBV12-4 | ASSLRTGENYGYT
TRBJ1-2 | TRBV5-5 | ASSLRTGRSNYGYT
TRBJ1-1 | TRBV5-1 | ASSFRVSDTEAF
TRBJ1-1 | TRBV2 | ASSPRGRDTEAF
TRBJ2-1 | TRBV7-8 | ASSLRGPGSNEQF
TRBJ2-7 | TRBV6-1 | ASNSLGGPSYEQY
TRBJ1-6 | TRBV5-5 | ASSRLNIEISPLH